These 24 T cell receptor beta chains were sequenced from one sample in a study of CD8 T cell repertoires and HIV-1 epitope variants. Profiled with immunoSEQ multiplex PCR; TCRdb holds only in-frame clones, not every one. The data hold under 100,000 clones, with just under 75% observed a single time. Sequencing input: uncultured baseline CD8+ T cells from peripheral blood mononuclear cells (PBMCs). The receptors were sampled from a male donor with HIV.

The V call is TRBV5-1, the J call TRBJ2-7; D unresolved. The length of the CDR3 is 11 residues. The germline gives CDR1 SGHRS, CDR2 YFSETQ. Trimming cost V 5 bases and J 3 bases, with 6 bases left between them. The CDR3 loop reads CASRASYEQYF. For the CDR3, the DNA is TGCGCCAGCAGGGCTAGCTACGAGCAGTACTTC.

This rearrangement joins TRBV5-8 to TRBJ1-5; the match to TRBD1 covers 11 bases. The germline V gene has CDR1 SGHTS and CDR2 YDEGEE. With 0 bases clipped from V and 5 bases from J, the junction kept 1 base outside the gene matches. The CDR3 is 15 residues long. The CDR3 here is CASSLEGQGDQPQHF. CDR3 sequence (DNA): TGTGCCAGCAGCTTGGAGGGACAGGGGGATCAGCCCCAGCATTTT.

This rearrangement joins TRBV4-3 to TRBJ1-2, with TRBD1 matching 7 bases. This CDR3 has 15 amino acids. With V trimmed by 3 bases and J by 2 bases, 6 bases remained unmatched. Germline CDR1 reads LGHNA; CDR2 reads YSLEER. CDR3 region: CASSQRQGYNYGYTF. CDR3 nucleotides: TGCGCCAGCAGCCAGAGACAGGGCTACAACTATGGCTACACCTTC.

The rearrangement joins TRBV4-2 to TRBJ2-7; 14 bases are shared with TRBD2. V lost 0 bases, J lost 12 bases, and 10 bases stayed unmatched. This CDR3 contains 16 residues. Germline V gives CDR1 LGHNA, CDR2 YNFKEQ. CDR3 DNA: TGTGCCAGCAGCCAAGAAATCGGGACTAGCGGGGGTCCGATGTACTTC. It encodes CASSQEIGTSGGPMYF.

The V gene is TRBV28, the J gene TRBJ2-5; D not resolved. The CDR3 runs to 14 residues. Germline assignment: CDR1 MDHEN and CDR2 SYDVKM. V was trimmed by 5 bases and J by 3 bases, leaving 13 bases between them. The CDR3 loop reads CASSRALVEETQYF. In nucleotides, the CDR3 is TGTGCCAGCAGTCGGGCCTTAGTGGAAGAGACCCAGTACTTC. Full variable domain (outside the CDR3, taken from reference TRBV28 and TRBJ2-5): DVKVTQSSRYLVKRTGEKVFLECVQDMDHENMFWYRQDPGLGLRLIYFSYDVKMKEKGDIPEGYSVSREKKERFSLILESASTNQTSMYLCASSRALVEETQYFGPGTRLLVL.

This chain joins TRBV4-2 and TRBJ1-3, with D perhaps TRBD1 (5 bases). Trimming shortened V by 1 base and J by 0 bases, and 13 bases separated the two germline ends. Germline V lookup: CDR1 LGHNA, CDR2 YNFKEQ. The CDR3 sequence is 17 residues long. This CDR3 is CASSQGPGRSSGNTIYF. The CDR3, as DNA: TGTGCCAGCAGCCAAGGGCCGGGACGGTCCTCTGGAAACACCATATATTTT.

The J gene is TRBJ1-1, the V gene TRBV13, with 9 positions matching TRBD1. The CDR3 loop spans 16 amino acids. V trimming: 0 bases; J trimming: 4 bases; junction bases outside the gene matches: 6. Germline CDR1 PRHDT, CDR2 FYEKMQ (reference sequence). The CDR3 nucleotides read TGTGCCAGCAGCTTAGGGGCGGGACAGGGCCTCACTGAAGCTTTCTTT. Translating gives CASSLGAGQGLTEAFF.

The chain uses TRBV5-5 and TRBJ1-4, with 7 bases identical to TRBD1. Unmatched junction bases numbered 0, after V lost 4 bases and J lost 0 bases. CDR1 and CDR2 from the germline V gene are SGHKS and YYEKEE (reference sequence). The CDR3 consists of 14 residues. In nucleotides, the CDR3 is TGTGCCAGCAGCGACAGGGCAACTAATGAAAAACTGTTTTTT. It codes for CASSDRATNEKLFF.

This clone was detected a few times. Written as DNA, the CDR3 is TGTGCCAGCAGCGCCGACAGGGGAAGCTCACCCCTCCACTTT. Its protein product is CASSADRGSSPLHF. This chain uses TRBV7-9 with TRBJ1-6; TRBD1 aligns across 8 bases. This CDR3 spans 14 amino acids. The germline V gene has CDR1 SEHNR and CDR2 FQNEAQ (reference sequence). V lost 5 bases and J lost 10; bases outside the gene matches: 7.

This chain joins TRBV7-2 and TRBJ1-6; no clear D. The CDR3 extends over 14 amino acids. The germline V and J ends were trimmed by 2 bases and 7 bases, with 9 bases remaining between them. Germline assignment: CDR1 SGHTA and CDR2 FQGNSA. CDR3 in amino acids: CASSLRGKNSPLHF. In DNA, the CDR3 is TGTGCCAGCAGCTTAAGAGGGAAAAATTCACCCCTCCACTTT.

About this clone: Other DNA sequences in the sample encode the same CDR3. In nucleotides, the CDR3 is TGTGCCAGCAGCTCAACAGGGGGGTATGGCTACACCTTC. Translation: CASSSTGGYGYTF. This rearrangement joins TRBV5-6 to TRBJ1-2; the match to TRBD1 covers 8 bases. The V gene's germline CDR1 is SGHDT and CDR2 YYEEEE. The length of the CDR3 is 13 residues. The trim removed 3 bases at V and 5 bases at J, leaving 3 bases unmatched.

V gene TRBV6-5 combines with J gene TRBJ1-1; the match to TRBD1 covers 7 bases. The trim removed 6 bases at V and 3 bases at J, leaving 7 bases unmatched. From germline, CDR1 is MNHEY and CDR2 SVGAGI. The CDR3 is 14 amino acids. The CDR3 DNA follows: TGTGCCAGCAGGGCGACAGGGTGGGACACTGAAGCTTTCTTT. It codes for CASRATGWDTEAFF.

This clone was observed a few times. The chain links TRBV28 to TRBJ2-7; possibly TRBD2 for D (6 bases). This CDR3 spans 18 amino acids. Trimming stripped 5 bases from V and 0 bases from J, with 23 bases between. The germline CDR1 and CDR2 sequences are MDHEN and SYDVKM. The CDR3 is CASSPWWRDLRSSYEQYF. CDR3 bases: TGTGCCAGCAGTCCCTGGTGGAGGGACTTACGGAGCTCCTACGAGCAGTACTTC.

The V and J genes are TRBV5-4 and TRBJ2-1; possibly TRBD1 for D (6 bases). V was cut by 2 bases and J by 7 bases, with 19 bases left in between. CDR3 size: 16 residues. The germline CDR1 and CDR2 sequences are SGHNT and YYREEE (reference sequence). This CDR3 reads CASSLPPGAVRNEQFF. The CDR3 nucleotides read TGTGCCAGCAGCTTACCACCAGGGGCTGTTAGGAATGAGCAGTTCTTC.

V and J are TRBV2 and TRBJ1-1; TRBD1 might be the D (5 bases). The length of the CDR3 is 14 residues. V was trimmed by 6 bases and J by 5 bases, leaving 16 bases between them. CDR1 and CDR2 from the germline V gene are SNHLY and FYNNEI. CDR3 residues: CASSSWGGNTEAFF. Written as DNA, the CDR3 is TGTGCCAGCAGCTCATGGGGGGGGAATACTGAAGCTTTCTTT.

This clone has only a few counts. This sequence joins TRBV7-2 and TRBJ1-4, with D perhaps TRBD1 (5 bases). Trimming removed 1 base from V and 11 bases from J, with 17 bases in between. Per the germline V gene, CDR1 is SGHTA and CDR2 is FQGNSA. This CDR3 comprises 15 residues. The DNA for the CDR3 is TGTGCCAGCAGCTTAGGGGCAGAGGGGATAAAGAAACTGTTTTTT. Protein product: CASSLGAEGIKKLFF.

This clone appeared a few times. This CDR3 reads CASSYSGDQPQHF. DNA of the CDR3: TGTGCCAGCAGTTACTCGGGGGATCAGCCCCAGCATTTT. This chain connects TRBV6-5 to TRBJ1-5; D possibly corresponds to TRBD1 (5 bases). Germline lookup yields CDR1 MNHEY and CDR2 SVGAGI. This CDR3 comprises 13 residues. Trimming shortened V by 0 bases and J by 5 bases, and 5 bases separated the two germline ends.

This clone was recorded once. This chain uses TRBV4-3 with TRBJ2-7, with 10 bases identical to TRBD2. Germline CDR1 and CDR2: LGHNA and YSLEER. Trimming cost V 1 base and J 2 bases; bases outside gene matches: 5. The CDR3 length is 16 residues. CDR3 region: CASSQGLAGGTYEQYF. In nucleotides, the CDR3 is TGCGCCAGCAGCCAAGGCTTAGCGGGGGGTACCTACGAGCAGTACTTC.

The rearrangement uses TRBV20-1 and TRBJ2-1; D call uncertain. Per the germline V gene, CDR1 is DFQATT and CDR2 is SNEGSKA (reference sequence). Between the trimmed V and J ends, which lost 7 bases and 4 bases, there was a span of 5 bases. The CDR3 spans 10 residues. CDR3 residues: CSDVYNEQFF. The CDR3 nucleotides are TGCAGTGACGTTTACAATGAGCAGTTCTTC.

The chain uses TRBV6-5 and TRBJ1-6, with D maybe TRBD1 (6 bases). Trimming pared 5 bases from V and 4 bases from J, leaving 9 bases between. Germline loops: CDR1 MNHEY, CDR2 SVGAGI. The CDR3 loop spans 14 amino acids. The chain's CDR3 is CASSPGQYNSPLHF. The DNA of the CDR3 is TGTGCCAGCAGTCCCGGACAGTATAATTCACCCCTCCACTTT.

This clone was picked up one time. V and J are TRBV9 and TRBJ2-5, with 8 bases fitting TRBD1. Germline V gene data show CDR1 as SGDLS and CDR2 as YYNGEE. This CDR3 is 16 amino acids long. V was clipped by 0 bases and J by 2 bases; unmatched bases: 6. The CDR3 DNA follows: TGTGCCAGCAGCGTAGACCCAGGGGGCTTTCAAGAGACCCAGTACTTC. Translation: CASSVDPGGFQETQYF.

The V call is TRBV4-1, the J call TRBJ2-3; tentatively, D is TRBD1 (5 bases). Germline values: CDR1 MGHRA, CDR2 YSYEKL. Trimming removed 0 bases at V and 1 base at J, with 11 bases between. This CDR3 region has 16 residues. Here the CDR3 reads CASSQDPDIRTDTQYF. DNA of the CDR3: TGCGCCAGCAGCCAAGATCCGGACATCCGCACAGATACGCAGTATTTT.

J is TRBJ2-5 and V is TRBV7-9; possibly TRBD1 for D (7 bases). Germline V gene data show CDR1 as SEHNR and CDR2 as FQNEAQ (reference sequence). CDR3 size: 16 residues. V was trimmed by 5 bases and J by 5 bases, leaving 21 bases between them. DNA for the CDR3: TGTGCCAGCAGCCCTTACCAGGGGGGCTATAGGGAGACCCAGTACTTC. This sequence encodes CASSPYQGGYRETQYF.

In its sample, this clone was seen a few times. DNA for the CDR3: TGCGCCAGCAGCGAAACGGCGCCTAATGAAAAACTGTTTTTT. Encoded protein: CASSETAPNEKLFF. J is TRBJ1-4 and V is TRBV5-1; D gene unclear. Trimming took off 4 bases at V and 3 bases at J, with 10 bases between the two ends. Germline V gene lookup returns CDR1 SGHRS and CDR2 YFSETQ. CDR3 size: 14 residues.